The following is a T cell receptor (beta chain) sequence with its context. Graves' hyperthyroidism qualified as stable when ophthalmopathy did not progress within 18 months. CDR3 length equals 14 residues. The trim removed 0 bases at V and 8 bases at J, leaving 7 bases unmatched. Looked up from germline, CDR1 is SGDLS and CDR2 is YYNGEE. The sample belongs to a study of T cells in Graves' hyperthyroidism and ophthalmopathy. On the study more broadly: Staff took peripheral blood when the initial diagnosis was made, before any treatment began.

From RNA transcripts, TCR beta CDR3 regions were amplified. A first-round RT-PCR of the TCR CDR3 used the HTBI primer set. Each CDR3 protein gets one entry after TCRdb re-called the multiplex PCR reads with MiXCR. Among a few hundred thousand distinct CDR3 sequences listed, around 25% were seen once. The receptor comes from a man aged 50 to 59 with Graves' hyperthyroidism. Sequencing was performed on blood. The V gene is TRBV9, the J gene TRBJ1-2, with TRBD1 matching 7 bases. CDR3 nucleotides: TGTGCCAGCAGCGTAGGTGGAGGGGGCGGCGGCTACACCTTC. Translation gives CASSVGGGGGGYTF.